This T cell receptor beta chain was sequenced in a study of metastatic and nonmetastatic thyroid tumors. Study in general: Repertoire data that came from the blood and tumor or nodule tissue of malignant and benign thyroid patients were compared.

Patients had received no treatment of any kind before thyroid surgery. Concerning this clone: The antigen is undetermined. The junction departs from the called germline gene at one end, perhaps through a read error.

Per the study methods: A papillary thyroid cancer distant-metastasis classifier was built from CDR3 differences across clinicopathological groups. TCRdb re-processed the PCR reads through MiXCR. V and J calls and clone size were set by TCRdb, not the authors. The repertoire holds roughly 65,000 clones, with 11% to 15% as singletons. The CDR3 is made up of 15 amino acids. Germline CDR1 and CDR2: MGHRA and YSYEKL. Study-wide points: Compared with benign nodules, malignant thyroid tumors were reported to have significantly higher TCR beta diversity in both blood and tumor.

This TCR came from a male donor with papillary thyroid cancer or a benign thyroid nodule (not recorded which). Some clones in this sample may be carry-over from other donors' samples. Sequenced material: blood. This chain connects TRBV4-1 to TRBJ1-5, with unresolved D. The DNA for the CDR3 is TGCGCCAGCAGCCAAGGACCTGTACGCGAGCAGCTCCAGCATTTT. Its protein is CASSQGPVREQLQHF.